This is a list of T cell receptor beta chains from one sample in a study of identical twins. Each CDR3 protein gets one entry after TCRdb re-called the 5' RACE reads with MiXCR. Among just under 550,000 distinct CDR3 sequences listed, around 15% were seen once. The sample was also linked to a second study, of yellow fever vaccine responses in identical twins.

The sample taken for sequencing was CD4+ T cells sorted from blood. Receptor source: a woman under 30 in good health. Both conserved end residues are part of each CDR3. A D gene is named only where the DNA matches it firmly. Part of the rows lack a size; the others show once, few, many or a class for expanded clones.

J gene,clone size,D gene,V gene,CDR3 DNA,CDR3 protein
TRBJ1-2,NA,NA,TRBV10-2,TGCGCCAGCAGGGCCTCCGCGCGGGACGGCTACACCTTC,CASRASARDGYTF
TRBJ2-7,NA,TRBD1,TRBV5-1,TGCGCCAGCAGCTTGGTCGGGACAGGGGCGCACGAGCAGTACTTC,CASSLVGTGAHEQYF
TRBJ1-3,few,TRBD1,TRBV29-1,TGCAGCGTTGAAGGGACAGGGTCTGGAAACACCATATATTTT,CSVEGTGSGNTIYF
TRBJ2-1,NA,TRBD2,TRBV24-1,TGTGCCACCAGTGTCGGGACTAGCGGAAACAATGAGCAGTTCTTC,CATSVGTSGNNEQFF
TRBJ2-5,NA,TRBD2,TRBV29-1,TGCAGCGTGACGCCGGGACTACAAGAGACCCAGTACTTC,CSVTPGLQETQYF
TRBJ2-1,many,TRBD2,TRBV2,TGTGCCAGCAGTGAAGGGACTAGCGGGAACAATGAGCAGTTCTTC,CASSEGTSGNNEQFF
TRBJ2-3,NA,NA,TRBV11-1,TGTGCCAGCAGCTTTATGGGGCCTGGCAGGGGCAGCACAGATACGCAGTATTTT,CASSFMGPGRGSTDTQYF
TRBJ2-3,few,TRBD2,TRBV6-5,TGTGCCAGCAGTTACCCGACTAGCGGGGGACCCAACACAGATACGCAGTATTTT,CASSYPTSGGPNTDTQYF
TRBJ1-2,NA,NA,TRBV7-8,TGTGCCAGCAGCTCAAGGGTTTTTGGGGATGTGGAAGGCTACACCTTC,CASSSRVFGDVEGYTF
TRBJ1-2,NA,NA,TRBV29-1,TGCAGCGTCCGACAGGTACTAGATGGCTACACCTTC,CSVRQVLDGYTF
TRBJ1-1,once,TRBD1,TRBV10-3,TGTGCCATCAGGAAGGGGGCCCGGGGCACTGAAGCTTTCTTT,CAIRKGARGTEAFF
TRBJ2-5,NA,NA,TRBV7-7,TGTGCCAGCAGCGACTACGGGAGCGGAGAGACCCAGTACTTC,CASSDYGSGETQYF
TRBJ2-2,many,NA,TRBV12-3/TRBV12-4,TGTGCCAGCAGTTTAGTGGGGTTCACCGGGGAGCTGTTTTTT,CASSLVGFTGELFF
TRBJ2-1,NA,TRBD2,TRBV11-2,TGTGCCAGCAGCTTAGTAGGCCTAGCGGGGACCAATGAGCAGTTCTTC,CASSLVGLAGTNEQFF
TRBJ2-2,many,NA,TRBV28,TGTGCCAGCAGTTCCTCCCTATGGACTACGAACACCGGGGAGCTGTTTTTT,CASSSSLWTTNTGELFF
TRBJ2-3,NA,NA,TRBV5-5,TGTGCCAGCAGCACCCCGACCCGCAATACGCAGTATTTT,CASSTPTRNTQYF
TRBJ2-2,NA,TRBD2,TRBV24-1,TGTGCCACCAGTGATCGAAGCGGGGTCACCGGGGAGCTGTTTTTT,CATSDRSGVTGELFF
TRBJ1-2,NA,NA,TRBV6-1,TGTGCCAGCAGTCCCGGGACTTATGGAAGGTGGGGCTACACCTTC,CASSPGTYGRWGYTF
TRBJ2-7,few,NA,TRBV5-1,TGCGCCAGCAGCTTGAAGGGACTCTCAGCGTACGAGCAGTACTTC,CASSLKGLSAYEQYF
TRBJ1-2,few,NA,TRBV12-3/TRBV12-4,TGTGCCAGCAGTTTTGGGAGGGGCCAAGGCTACACCTTC,CASSFGRGQGYTF
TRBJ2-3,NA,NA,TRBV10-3,TGTGCCATCAGTGGAGGATTAGCGACGGATACGCAGTATTTT,CAISGGLATDTQYF
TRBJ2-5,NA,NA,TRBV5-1,TGCGCCAGCAGCGTGGGGACACACCAAGAGACCCAGTACTTC,CASSVGTHQETQYF
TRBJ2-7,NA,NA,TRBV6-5,TGTGCCAGCAGTTTGTTCCAGGGATTCTACGAGCAGTACTTC,CASSLFQGFYEQYF
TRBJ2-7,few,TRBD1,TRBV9,TGTGCCAGCAGCAAAACCCCCGGGACAGGGGGCTACGAGCAGTACTTC,CASSKTPGTGGYEQYF
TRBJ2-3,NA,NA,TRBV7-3,TGTGCCTCCGGGTGGGAACCCACAGATACGCAGTATTTT,CASGWEPTDTQYF
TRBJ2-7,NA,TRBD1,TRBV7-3,TGTGCCAGCAGCAAATCCGGGACAGGGAACTACGAGCAGTACTTC,CASSKSGTGNYEQYF
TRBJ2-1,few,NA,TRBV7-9,TGTGCCAGCAGCCAGGGGGAGGAGAACAATGAGCAGTTCTTC,CASSQGEENNEQFF
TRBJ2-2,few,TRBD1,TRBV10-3,TGTGCCATCGGGGACAGGGAACCCGGGGAGCTGTTTTTT,CAIGDREPGELFF
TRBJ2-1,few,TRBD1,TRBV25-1,TGTGCCAGCAGTGAGTACGGGACAGTATACAATGAGCAGTTCTTC,CASSEYGTVYNEQFF
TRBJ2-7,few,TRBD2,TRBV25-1,TGTGCCAGCGGCGGGACTATTTACGAGCAGTACTTC,CASGGTIYEQYF
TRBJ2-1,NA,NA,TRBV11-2,TGTGCCAGCAGCCGCCTCAGCGGGCCCACGTACAATGAGCAGTTCTTC,CASSRLSGPTYNEQFF
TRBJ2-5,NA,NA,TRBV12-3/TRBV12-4,TGTGCCAGCAGCTCACCAGGGACCCAGTACTTC,CASSSPGTQYF
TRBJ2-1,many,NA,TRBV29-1,TGCAGCGTGAGGGATCAGGTTGAGCAGTTCTTC,CSVRDQVEQFF
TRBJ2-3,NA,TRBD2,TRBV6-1,TGTGCCAGCAGAGCGGGAAGTATAGCAGATACGCAGTATTTT,CASRAGSIADTQYF
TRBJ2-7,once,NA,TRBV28,TGTGCCAGCAGCCCTCCGTGGGGCAGCTACGAGCAGTACTTC,CASSPPWGSYEQYF